This TCR beta chain was recorded in a study of metastatic and nonmetastatic thyroid tumors. Study background: Repertoire comparison spanned blood and tumor or nodule tissue of malignant and benign thyroid patients.

Trimming pared 4 bases from V and 0 bases from J, leaving 10 bases between. The germline gives CDR1 LGHDT, CDR2 YNNKEL (reference sequence). This CDR3 spans 14 amino acids. This clone was detected ten times or more. Thyroid surgery took place with no prior treatment in any patient. TCRdb re-analyzed the PCR reads using MiXCR. The table includes tens of thousands of clones, 15% detected once. The sequencing sample was made of blood. This sequence joins TRBV3-1 and TRBJ2-7; D remains ambiguous. The sequence derives from a female donor with papillary thyroid cancer or a benign thyroid nodule (not recorded which). Some clones in this sample may be carry-over from other donors' samples. The CDR3 reads CASSLRTDSYEQYF. The CDR3 coding sequence is TGTGCCAGCAGCCTACGGACGGACTCCTACGAGCAGTACTTC.